This T cell receptor (beta chain) originates from a study of blood T cell repertoires in COVID-19. About the study: Samples of COVID-19 (acute and convalescent) were obtained from the United States, Italy and Spain. Sample material is recorded as cDNA or gDNA derived from T cells, B-cell-depleted T cells, or PBMCs.

Repertoires were generated with immunoSEQ multiplex PCR, while TCRdb's copy carries only in-frame clones and drops some. There are some 70,000 clones in the sample; more than 70% occur only once, and 9.5% to 15% lies in the top ten. Patients of the Seattle cohort, enrolled during active infection, were followed longitudinally. Germline-derived CDR1 and CDR2 are SEHNR and FQNEAQ (reference sequence). V was clipped by 10 bases and J by 0 bases; unmatched bases: 11. The CDR3 loop spans 16 amino acids. The source is a man aged 50-60 years with COVID-19, enrolled during active disease. Sequencing was done on a sample of peripheral blood. The rearrangement joins TRBV7-9 to TRBJ2-2; TRBD1 matches at 7 bases. As DNA, the CDR3 is TGTGCCATCCTACCCGAGGGACAGTCGAACACCGGGGAGCTGTTTTTT. This translates into CAILPEGQSNTGELFF.